The 9 T cell receptor beta chains given below trace back to one sample, sequenced in a study of glioma-infiltrating T cells after dendritic cell vaccination. Specified time point: after dendritic cell vaccination, including at tumor progression/relapse. Assay used: immunoSEQ multiplex PCR; TCRdb lists only in-frame clones, some missing. Of about 9,200 clones in the sample, more than 75% were seen once. Sequencing was performed on blood, taken after dendritic cell vaccination. Receptor source: a human donor with glioblastoma.

This chain links TRBV11-3 with TRBJ2-7, with 9 bases fitting TRBD2. From germline, CDR1 is SGHNT and CDR2 YENEEA. The CDR3 has 15 residues. Trimming cost V 2 bases and J 5 bases; bases outside gene matches: 7. The CDR3 protein is CASSLSLAGANEQYF. The CDR3 DNA reads TGTGCCAGCAGCTTAAGCTTAGCGGGAGCGAACGAGCAGTACTTC.

The rearrangement links TRBV9 to TRBJ1-2; TRBD1 agrees at 8 bases. Trimming at V came to 2 bases and at J to 3 bases, leaving 3 bases not matched to a gene. Germline V gene lookup returns CDR1 SGDLS and CDR2 YYNGEE. The CDR3 contains 14 residues. The CDR3 sequence is CASSVTGGDYGYTF. In DNA form, the CDR3 reads TGTGCCAGCAGCGTCACAGGGGGGGACTATGGCTACACCTTC.

This clone was picked up one time. The V call is TRBV4-3, the J call TRBJ2-1; 9 bases are a match to TRBD2. The CDR3 contains 15 residues. Germline V CDR1 and CDR2: LGHNA, YSLEER. V shed 0 bases and J 10 bases; nucleotides not matched to a gene: 7. CDR3 protein: CASSQEGRAGGEQFF. CDR3 nucleotide sequence: TGCGCCAGCAGCCAAGAAGGTAGAGCGGGAGGCGAGCAGTTCTTC.

The rearrangement uses TRBV4-3 and TRBJ2-7; 9 bases align to TRBD2. With 0 bases clipped from V and 2 bases from J, the junction kept 2 bases outside the gene matches. The CDR3 loop spans 15 amino acids. Germline values: CDR1 LGHNA, CDR2 YSLEER. Here the CDR3 DNA reads TGCGCCAGCAGCCAAGAGGCGGGAGGGGCCTACGAGCAGTACTTC. Translation gives CASSQEAGGAYEQYF.

This chain joins TRBV2 and TRBJ1-4, with 9 positions matching TRBD1. The CDR3 runs 16 residues. Germline V gene lookup returns CDR1 SNHLY and CDR2 FYNNEI. V lost 7 bases and J lost 5; bases outside the gene matches: 11. The DNA of the CDR3 is TGTGCCAGCATTACCGGGACAGGGAAAGGAAATGAAAAACTGTTTTTT. This encodes CASITGTGKGNEKLFF.

The V and J genes are TRBV28 and TRBJ2-3; 9 bases are shared with TRBD2. The CDR3 loop spans 14 amino acids. Germline loops: CDR1 MDHEN, CDR2 SYDVKM. With 8 bases clipped from V and 2 bases from J, the junction kept 5 bases outside the gene matches. This chain's CDR3 is CASRGGLATDTQYF. CDR3 coding DNA: TGTGCCAGCCGGGGGGGACTAGCCACAGATACGCAGTATTTT.

A few counts support this clone. The V call is TRBV5-4, the J call TRBJ2-5; the D gene is possibly TRBD1 (7 bases). V gave up 3 bases and J gave up 5 bases, with 23 bases separating them. Germline V gives CDR1 SGHNT, CDR2 YYREEE (reference sequence). This CDR3 is 17 amino acids long. CDR3 DNA sequence: TGTGCCAGCAGCTCCAAGGCAGGGGGGATCTATCGGGAGACCCAGTACTTC. This codes for CASSSKAGGIYRETQYF.

V gene TRBV5-6 combines with J gene TRBJ2-7, with 13 bases matching TRBD2. The CDR3 is 15 amino acids. The germline V gene has CDR1 SGHDT and CDR2 YYEEEE. V was pared by 4 bases and J by 5 bases, with 6 bases of the junction left unmatched. The DNA of the CDR3 is TGTGCCAGCAGCCGGACTAGCGGGAGTTCCCACGAGCAGTACTTC. Its translation is CASSRTSGSSHEQYF.

The rearrangement uses TRBV7-2 and TRBJ2-3; 7 nucleotides align to TRBD2. V gave up 6 bases and J gave up 0 bases; unmatched junction bases: 9. Germline values: CDR1 SGHTA, CDR2 FQGNSA. This CDR3 is built from 16 residues. Here the CDR3 reads CASRLRAGVSTDTQYF. For the CDR3, the DNA is TGTGCCAGCAGACTCCGGGCGGGGGTTAGCACAGATACGCAGTATTTT. The entire variable domain, with the rest obtained from reference TRBV7-2 and TRBJ2-3, is as follows: GAGVSQSPSNKVTEKGKDVELRCDPISGHTALYWYRQSLGQGLEFLIYFQGNSAPDKSGLPSDRFSAERTGGSVSTLTIQRTQQEDSAVYLCASRLRAGVSTDTQYFGPGTRLTVL.